The 31 T cell receptor beta chains in this list originate from one sample, sequenced in a study. TCRdb ran MiXCR on the 5' RACE reads and lists one entry per CDR3 protein. The data contain about 10,000 distinct CDR3 sequences, approximately 26% of them seen just once; the ten biggest clones take up under 6%. Sequenced material: naive CD4+ T cells sorted from a lymph node. Subset denoted: naive CD4+ T cells, CD4+CD45RA+CD25-. Every receptor here comes from a female donor with breast cancer.

By proportion, this clonotype is medium-sized. The chain couples TRBV5-1 to TRBJ1-1, with 9 bases that match TRBD1. The CDR3 loop spans 16 amino acids. CDR1 and CDR2 (germline): SGHRS, YFSETQ. J lost 7 bases, V lost 2 bases, and 12 bases had no gene match. CDR3 in DNA: TGCGCCAGCAGCTTCCACCCATCGGGACAGGGAGTTGAAGCTTTCTTT. This codes for CASSFHPSGQGVEAFF. The whole variable domain, filled in from reference TRBV5-1 and TRBJ1-1, reads KAGVTQTPRYLIKTRGQQVTLSCSPISGHRSVSWYQQTPGQGLQFLFEYFSETQRNKGNFPGRFSGRQFSNSRSEMNVSTLELGDSALYLCASSFHPSGQGVEAFFGQGTRLTVV.

This clonotype was seen many times. CDR3 in DNA: TGTGCCAGCAGCTTGGGATATGGGGAGACCCAGTACTTC. Protein sequence: CASSLGYGETQYF. J is TRBJ2-5 and V is TRBV5-6; D is unclear. This CDR3 spans 13 amino acids. CDR1 and CDR2 (germline): SGHDT, YYEEEE. V was trimmed by 0 bases and J by 5 bases, leaving 8 bases between them.

This chain connects TRBV18 to TRBJ2-2; D is undetermined. The length of the CDR3 is 12 residues. V dropped 3 bases and J dropped 4 bases, with 3 bases sitting between them. CDR1 KGHSH and CDR2 LQKENI come from the germline V gene. CDR3 residues: CASSPATGELFF. CDR3 in DNA: TGTGCCAGCTCACCCGCCACCGGGGAGCTGTTTTTT.

This chain links TRBV12-3 or TRBV12-4 with TRBJ1-2, with TRBD1 as a possible D gene (6 bases). Trimming stripped 5 bases from V and 4 bases from J, with 17 bases between. The CDR3 length is 15 residues. CDR3 protein: CASSPLQGGSYGYTF. The DNA for the CDR3 is TGTGCCAGCAGTCCCCTACAGGGAGGATCCTATGGCTACACCTTC.

As to this clonotype: One base away lies a much larger clone, so this may be a sequencing read error. This chain connects TRBV21-1 to TRBJ2-1. TRBV21-1 is tagged as a pseudogene. This CDR3 is 14 amino acids long. The CDR3 protein is CATSHPGSYSEQFF. In nucleotides, the CDR3 is TGTGCCACCTCACACCCCGGCTCCTACAGTGAGCAGTTCTTC.

The sample holds many counts of this clonotype. The V and J genes are TRBV20-1 and TRBJ2-7; D possibly corresponds to TRBD1 (6 bases). V dropped 0 bases and J dropped 3 bases, with 21 bases sitting between them. Per the germline V gene, CDR1 is DFQATT and CDR2 is SNEGSKA (reference sequence). The CDR3 spans 17 residues. The CDR3 sequence: CSARDPTTHRVFYEQYF. The DNA for the CDR3 is TGCAGTGCTAGAGATCCAACGACGCACAGGGTCTTCTACGAGCAGTACTTC.

V gene TRBV6-1 combines with J gene TRBJ2-3; maybe TRBD1 (8 bases). The length of the CDR3 is 14 residues. V was shortened by 7 bases and J by 3 bases, with 14 bases between the two germline ends. CDR1 is MNHNS and CDR2 is SASEGT in the germline V gene. CDR3 region: CASMDREGTDTQYF. Here the CDR3 DNA reads TGTGCCAGCATGGACAGGGAGGGTACAGATACGCAGTATTTT.

CDR3 sequence: CSARGRYNEQFF. The CDR3 coding sequence is TGCAGTGCTAGGGGTCGTTACAATGAGCAGTTCTTC. The J gene is TRBJ2-1, the V gene TRBV20-1; D uncertain. The germline V gene has CDR1 DFQATT and CDR2 SNEGSKA (reference sequence). CDR3 length: 12 residues. V was shortened by 3 bases and J by 4 bases, with 7 bases between the two germline ends.

V and J are TRBV6-1 and TRBJ2-7; the match to TRBD1 covers 7 bases. The CDR3 has 15 residues. Trimming removed 3 bases from V and 0 bases from J; junction bases left unmatched: 5. Germline loops: CDR1 MNHNS, CDR2 SASEGT. CDR3 protein: CASSDSAGGSYEQYF. CDR3 sequence (DNA): TGTGCCAGCAGTGATTCGGCAGGGGGCTCCTACGAGCAGTACTTC.

This clonotype is medium-sized. The chain recombines TRBV4-1 with TRBJ2-7, with D uncertain. Germline V lookup: CDR1 MGHRA, CDR2 YSYEKL. The CDR3 runs 14 residues. Trimming pared 0 bases from V and 2 bases from J, leaving 8 bases between. The CDR3 nucleotides read TGCGCCAGCAGCCAAGAGCTAGTAGCCTACGAGCAGTACTTC. Its translation is CASSQELVAYEQYF.

In its sample, this clonotype was seen many times. The CDR3: CASSLGRTNYNEQFF. The CDR3, as DNA: TGTGCCAGCAGCTTGGGCAGGACAAACTACAATGAGCAGTTCTTC. The chain recombines TRBV5-4 with TRBJ2-1; a possible D gene is TRBD1 (5 bases). Germline CDR1 reads SGHNT; CDR2 reads YYREEE (reference sequence). The CDR3 length is 15 residues. V was clipped by 0 bases and J by 3 bases, with 10 bases between them.

The V gene is TRBV6-6, the J gene TRBJ1-2; D not certain. Trimming removed 8 bases at V and 6 bases at J, with 28 bases between. This CDR3 is built from 17 residues. The germline gives CDR1 MNHNY, CDR2 SVGAGI (reference sequence). This chain's CDR3 is CASSYRRVRQVDHGYTF. CDR3 coding DNA: TGTGCCAGCTCATATCGACGGGTGAGGCAGGTTGACCATGGCTACACCTTC.

This clonotype was recorded at least ten times. The chain couples TRBV24-1 to TRBJ1-1; D possibly corresponds to TRBD1 (6 bases). The CDR3 totals 13 residues. Trimming removed 7 bases at V and 2 bases at J, with 10 bases between. The germline gives CDR1 KGHDR, CDR2 SFDVKD. The DNA for the CDR3 is TGTGCCACCAGAAGACAGGCCAACACTGAAGCTTTCTTT. This encodes CATRRQANTEAFF.

This clonotype was observed many times. The chain joins TRBV12-3 or TRBV12-4 to TRBJ2-7, with 7 positions matching TRBD1. Trimming removed 4 bases from V and 2 bases from J; junction bases left unmatched: 8. CDR3 size: 15 residues. The CDR3 loop reads CASSSWAGGPYEQYF. The DNA of the CDR3 is TGTGCCAGCAGTTCCTGGGCAGGGGGTCCCTACGAGCAGTACTTC.

By sample fraction, this clonotype is medium-sized. The chain employs TRBV5-1 and TRBJ2-7; possible D gene TRBD1, 6 bases. The CDR3 spans 14 residues. Deletions cut 3 bases from V and 0 bases from J, with 10 bases between. Looked up from germline, CDR1 is SGHRS and CDR2 is YFSETQ. The CDR3: CASSWGTLSYEQYF. The CDR3 DNA reads as TGCGCCAGCAGCTGGGGGACACTCTCCTACGAGCAGTACTTC.

In its sample, this clonotype was seen many times. V usage is TRBV27 and J usage is TRBJ2-1; possibly TRBD1 for D (6 bases). The CDR3 covers 16 residues. The V gene's germline CDR1 is MNHEY and CDR2 SMNVEV (reference sequence). Trimming cost V 4 bases and J 1 base, with 14 bases left between them. The CDR3, as DNA: TGTGCCAGCAGTTCGACAGGAAGGCTTTCCTACAATGAGCAGTTCTTC. Translated, it gives CASSSTGRLSYNEQFF.

This clonotype was recorded many times. The rearrangement links TRBV7-9 to TRBJ2-1, with D perhaps TRBD2 (5 bases). CDR1 is SEHNR and CDR2 is FQNEAQ in the germline V gene (reference sequence). This CDR3 contains 18 residues. Trimming left V 5 bases short and J 0 bases short, with 20 bases between. The CDR3 DNA reads as TGTGCCAGCAGCCAATTGAACCTGAGAGGGAGCTCCTACAATGAGCAGTTCTTC. Amino acid sequence: CASSQLNLRGSSYNEQFF.

This clonotype ranks as medium-sized. The rearrangement uses TRBV12-3 or TRBV12-4 and TRBJ2-1; the match to TRBD2 covers 7 bases. J was trimmed by 9 bases and V by 6 bases; bases with no gene match: 14. The CDR3 is 15 residues long. The CDR3 here is CASRALGGGRGEQFF. DNA for the CDR3: TGTGCCAGCAGAGCGTTGGGCGGGGGACGGGGTGAGCAGTTCTTC.

This clonotype was recorded at least ten times. The chain couples TRBV20-1 to TRBJ1-5; 9 bases map to TRBD1. The J segment lost 4 bases and the V segment lost 5 bases, leaving 6 bases of the junction unmatched. In germline, CDR1 is DFQATT, CDR2 SNEGSKA (reference sequence). CDR3 length equals 14 residues. CDR3 in amino acids: CSASGTGRNQPQHF. CDR3 bases: TGCAGTGCTTCCGGGACAGGGAGGAATCAGCCCCAGCATTTT.

Comment on this clonotype: This sequence may be a read error, since a much larger clone differs from it by one base. The chain recombines TRBV20-1 with TRBJ1-5; D is unclear. The CDR3 is 15 amino acids. The germline gives CDR1 DFQATT, CDR2 SNEGSKA (reference sequence). V was trimmed by 1 base and J by 2 bases, leaving 12 bases between them. CDR3 sequence (DNA): TGCAGTGCTAGAGGGCCGCCCAGACGCAATCAGCCCCAGCATTTT. This sequence encodes CSARGPPRRNQPQHF.

With regard to this clonotype: The conserved phenylalanine or tryptophan is not found at the CDR3 terminus, so this likely reflects a read error. The chain employs TRBV18 and TRBJ1-1; TRBD1 matches 7 bases. Germline lookup yields CDR1 KGHSH and CDR2 LQKENI. J lost 5 bases, V lost 8 bases, and 8 bases had no gene match. CDR3 length equals 13 residues. This chain's CDR3 is CASTITGETEAFL. CDR3 sequence (DNA): TGTGCCAGCACTATAACAGGGGAAACTGAAGCTTTCCTT.

This clonotype was detected ten times or more. This rearrangement joins TRBV20-1 to TRBJ1-2, with 8 bases aligning to TRBD1. Per germline, CDR1 DFQATT and CDR2 SNEGSKA (reference sequence). The CDR3 contains 15 residues. The ends lost 5 bases at V and 0 bases at J; junction bases unmatched: 8. The CDR3 sequence: CSAPGTGLTNYGYTF. CDR3 in DNA: TGCAGTGCTCCCGGGACAGGACTAACTAACTATGGCTACACCTTC.

By share, this clonotype counts as medium-sized. CDR3 in amino acids: CASSELLASLSVEQYF. The CDR3 DNA reads TGTGCCAGCAGTGAATTGCTAGCGAGCCTTTCGGTTGAGCAGTACTTC. J is TRBJ2-7 and V is TRBV2, with a possible D match to TRBD2 (6 bases). Germline V gene lookup returns CDR1 SNHLY and CDR2 FYNNEI. V was trimmed by 2 bases and J by 7 bases, leaving 21 bases between them. The length of the CDR3 is 16 residues.

This chain links TRBV6-1 with TRBJ2-6; TRBD1 aligns across 7 bases. The germline V gene has CDR1 MNHNS and CDR2 SASEGT. CDR3 length: 15 residues. The V segment lost 6 bases and the J segment 4 bases; nucleotides outside the gene matches: 6. The CDR3 coding sequence is TGTGCCAGCAGGAAAGGGGGCGCCGGGGCCAACGTCCTGACTTTC. Its protein product is CASRKGGAGANVLTF.

By proportion, this clonotype is medium-sized. The chain employs TRBV7-9 and TRBJ2-3; 7 bases match TRBD2. Losses at the gene ends were 5 bases for V and 2 bases for J; bases not matched to a gene: 7. The CDR3 is 15 amino acids. The germline V gene has CDR1 SEHNR and CDR2 FQNEAQ (reference sequence). The CDR3 DNA reads TGTGCCAGCAGCCGGGACTACCCTCCCACAGATACGCAGTATTTT. Translation gives CASSRDYPPTDTQYF.

This clonotype was seen repeatedly, ten times or more. The chain uses TRBV9 and TRBJ2-7; 9 bases line up with TRBD1. In germline, CDR1 is SGDLS, CDR2 YYNGEE. Trimming took 0 bases from V and 4 from J; bases not matched to a gene: 8. This CDR3 contains 16 residues. Written as DNA, the CDR3 is TGTGCCAGCAGCGTAGGGTCCGGGACAGGGTTTTACGAGCAGTACTTC. This codes for CASSVGSGTGFYEQYF.

This clonotype has ten or more counts. The chain combines TRBV12-3 or TRBV12-4 with TRBJ2-4; 7 positions match TRBD2. The CDR3 loop spans 20 amino acids. With 6 bases clipped from V and 0 bases from J, the junction kept 20 bases outside the gene matches. CDR3 residues: CASRNPGAGLHSIAKNIQYF. The CDR3 bases are TGTGCCAGCAGGAACCCGGGAGCGGGGCTCCACTCCATAGCCAAAAACATTCAGTACTTC.

This clonotype is labeled medium-sized. V is TRBV12-3 or TRBV12-4 and J is TRBJ1-5, with a weak D call TRBD1 (5 bases). This CDR3 is 13 amino acids long. Deletions cut 4 bases from V and 3 bases from J, with 7 bases between. CDR3 sequence (DNA): TGTGCCAGCAGTTGGGGGGACAATCAGCCCCAGCATTTT. Amino acid sequence: CASSWGDNQPQHF.

Notes on this clonotype: This may come from a read error, since a much larger clone is one base off. The conserved phenylalanine or tryptophan normally closing the CDR3 is absent here, so this likely arose from a read error. The CDR3 DNA reads TGTGCCAGTAGCCCCCAGGGGGACGGGGAGACCCAGTACTCC. Protein product: CASSPQGDGETQYS. V usage is TRBV19 and J usage is TRBJ2-5; 7 bases map to TRBD1. CDR3 size: 14 residues. Germline V gene sequence: CDR1 LNHDA, CDR2 SQIVND (reference sequence). After removal of 6 bases from V and 5 bases from J, the junction contained 9 bases not matched to a gene.

By frequency in the sample, this clonotype is medium-sized. This sequence joins TRBV6-5 and TRBJ2-5; 9 nucleotides align to TRBD2. V was pared by 11 bases and J by 1 base, with 29 bases of the junction left unmatched. Germline lookup yields CDR1 MNHEY and CDR2 SVGAGI. The CDR3 spans 21 residues. In nucleotides, the CDR3 is TGTGCCCGATCGGCTAGCGGGACAATGGGCACAACCTTAACGTCCCAAGAGACCCAGTACTTC. Its translation is CARSASGTMGTTLTSQETQYF.

The V and J genes are TRBV18 and TRBJ2-3; D is unclear. CDR1 and CDR2 from the germline V gene are KGHSH and LQKENI. CDR3 length equals 13 residues. V lost 5 bases and J lost 4, with 10 bases in between. CDR3: CASSVGLPDTQYF. The CDR3 DNA follows: TGTGCCAGCTCAGTAGGGCTCCCAGATACGCAGTATTTT.